This is a list of T cell receptor beta chains from one sample in a study of CD39 and CD103 CD8 tumor-infiltrating T cells. TCRdb's copy holds only in-frame clones and misses some; the assay was immunoSEQ multiplex PCR. The table includes about 380 clones, around 43% detected once. The sequenced sample was CD39+ CD103+ CD8+ T cells sorted from the tumor. These receptors were collected from a human donor with melanoma. CDR3s include the opening cysteine and the closing phenylalanine or tryptophan. D genes are given only for firm matches. A row's size may be missing; if present it is once, few, many or a size class.

d_call: TRBD2
clone_size: hyperexpanded
j_call: TRBJ2-1
v_call: TRBV5-6
cdr3_aa: CASSLGGSSYNEQFF
cdr3_nt: TGTGCCAGCAGCTTGGGCGGGAGCTCCTACAATGAGCAGTTCTTC

d_call: -
clone_size: few
j_call: TRBJ1-1
v_call: TRBV6-5
cdr3_aa: CASLLGLGTEAFF
cdr3_nt: TGTGCCAGCCTGTTGGGGCTCGGCACTGAAGCTTTCTTT

d_call: TRBD1
clone_size: large
j_call: TRBJ2-7
v_call: TRBV30
cdr3_aa: CAWRGDREFPYF
cdr3_nt: TGTGCCTGGAGGGGCGACAGGGAATTCCCGTACTTC

d_call: TRBD1
clone_size: hyperexpanded
j_call: TRBJ1-1
v_call: TRBV5-4
cdr3_aa: CASSLEWGQSNTEAFF
cdr3_nt: TGTGCCAGCAGCTTGGAATGGGGACAGTCGAACACTGAAGCTTTCTTT

d_call: -
clone_size: large
j_call: TRBJ2-1
v_call: TRBV11-2
cdr3_aa: CASSAPGGAPTEQFF
cdr3_nt: TGTGCCAGCAGCGCCCCCGGAGGGGCCCCTACTGAGCAGTTCTTC

d_call: -
clone_size: few
j_call: TRBJ1-1
v_call: TRBV11-3
cdr3_aa: CASSLESWEAFF
cdr3_nt: TGTGCCAGCAGCTTAGAGTCCTGGGAAGCTTTCTTT

d_call: TRBD1
clone_size: hyperexpanded
j_call: TRBJ2-3
v_call: TRBV28
cdr3_aa: CASSFPRTGSTDTQYF
cdr3_nt: TGTGCCAGCAGTTTTCCGAGGACAGGGAGCACAGATACGCAGTATTTT

d_call: -
clone_size: -
j_call: TRBJ1-5
v_call: TRBV5-6
cdr3_aa: CASSLGPGYSQPQHF
cdr3_nt: TGTGCCAGCAGCTTAGGGCCAGGGTACAGTCAGCCCCAGCATTTT

d_call: TRBD2
clone_size: hyperexpanded
j_call: TRBJ2-2
v_call: TRBV19
cdr3_aa: CASHHREGAQGELFF
cdr3_nt: TGTGCCAGTCACCACCGGGAGGGCGCGCAAGGGGAGCTGTTTTTT

d_call: -
clone_size: -
j_call: TRBJ2-1
v_call: TRBV4-1
cdr3_aa: CASSQEKTGGEQFF
cdr3_nt: TGCGCCAGCAGCCAAGAAAAGACCGGCGGTGAGCAGTTCTTC

d_call: TRBD1
clone_size: -
j_call: TRBJ2-3
v_call: TRBV11-2
cdr3_aa: CASSPEWDRPEDF
cdr3_nt: TGTGCCAGCAGCCCTGAATGGGACAGGCCCGAAGATTTT

d_call: -
clone_size: -
j_call: TRBJ2-1
v_call: TRBV6-1
cdr3_aa: CAISEPSRSGRNEQFF
cdr3_nt: TGTGCCATCAGTGAGCCCTCAAGGAGCGGCCGCAATGAGCAGTTCTTC

d_call: TRBD1
clone_size: large
j_call: TRBJ2-2
v_call: TRBV10-3
cdr3_aa: CATEHRQGSTGELFF
cdr3_nt: TGTGCCACCGAACATCGACAGGGATCCACCGGGGAGCTGTTTTTT

d_call: TRBD2
clone_size: -
j_call: TRBJ2-7
v_call: TRBV6-5
cdr3_aa: CASSSTREGAYEQYF
cdr3_nt: TGTGCCAGCAGTTCTACGCGGGAGGGAGCCTACGAGCAGTACTTC

d_call: -
clone_size: medium-sized
j_call: TRBJ2-1
v_call: TRBV28
cdr3_aa: CASSFPAGNTGLFF
cdr3_nt: TGTGCCAGCAGCTTCCCTGCGGGCAATACCGGTCTGTTCTTC

d_call: TRBD2
clone_size: hyperexpanded
j_call: TRBJ2-5
v_call: TRBV7-6
cdr3_aa: CASGLAGGQETQYF
cdr3_nt: TGTGCCAGTGGACTAGCGGGGGGCCAAGAGACCCAGTACTTC

d_call: TRBD2
clone_size: -
j_call: TRBJ2-2
v_call: TRBV5-5
cdr3_aa: CASSSTSGSGGELFF
cdr3_nt: TGTGCCAGCAGCTCAACTAGCGGGAGTGGCGGGGAGCTGTTTTTT

d_call: -
clone_size: -
j_call: TRBJ2-3
v_call: TRBV5-5
cdr3_aa: CASSLVDPSGDTQYF
cdr3_nt: TGTGCCAGCAGCTTGGTGGACCCCTCAGGAGATACGCAGTATTTT

d_call: TRBD1
clone_size: -
j_call: TRBJ2-3
v_call: TRBV6-9
cdr3_aa: CASSYGTGSPDTQYF
cdr3_nt: TGTGCCAGCAGTTACGGGACAGGGTCTCCAGATACGCAGTATTTT

d_call: -
clone_size: -
j_call: TRBJ2-7
v_call: TRBV7-2
cdr3_aa: CASSLSIYEQYF
cdr3_nt: TGTGCCAGCAGCTTATCAATCTACGAGCAGTACTTC

d_call: -
clone_size: -
j_call: TRBJ2-3
v_call: TRBV16
cdr3_aa: CASSQGRGTDTQYF
cdr3_nt: TGTGCCAGCAGCCAAGGCCGAGGCACAGATACGCAGTATTTT

d_call: -
clone_size: -
j_call: TRBJ2-3
v_call: TRBV9
cdr3_aa: CASSSTGQDTQYF
cdr3_nt: TGTGCCAGCAGCTCAACGGGGCAAGATACGCAGTATTTT

d_call: -
clone_size: -
j_call: TRBJ1-5
v_call: TRBV19
cdr3_aa: CASSPAGYSNQPQHF
cdr3_nt: TGTGCCAGTAGTCCCGCAGGATATAGCAATCAGCCCCAGCATTTT

d_call: TRBD2
clone_size: large
j_call: TRBJ2-3
v_call: TRBV6-5
cdr3_aa: CASRKREEIDTQYF
cdr3_nt: TGTGCCAGCAGAAAGCGGGAGGAAATAGATACGCAGTATTTT

d_call: -
clone_size: few
j_call: TRBJ2-1
v_call: TRBV5-4
cdr3_aa: CASSLIFGSNEQFF
cdr3_nt: TGTGCCAGCAGCTTGATTTTCGGGAGTAATGAGCAGTTCTTC

d_call: -
clone_size: few
j_call: TRBJ2-3
v_call: TRBV11-3
cdr3_aa: CASSSTGQDTQYF
cdr3_nt: TGTGCCAGCAGCTCAACGGGGCAAGATACGCAGTATTTT

d_call: TRBD2
clone_size: -
j_call: TRBJ2-3
v_call: TRBV5-4
cdr3_aa: CASSQDRLAGNTDTQYF
cdr3_nt: TGCGCCAGCAGCCAAGACCGACTAGCGGGGAACACAGATACGCAGTATTTT

d_call: -
clone_size: -
j_call: TRBJ2-4
v_call: TRBV13
cdr3_aa: CASSTPGSTKNIQYF
cdr3_nt: TGTGCCAGCAGCACCCCCGGCTCCACCAAAAACATTCAGTACTTC

d_call: -
clone_size: few
j_call: TRBJ2-6
v_call: TRBV7-9
cdr3_aa: CASSPSPSGANVLTF
cdr3_nt: TGTGCCAGCAGCCCTTCCCCTTCTGGGGCCAACGTCCTGACTTTC

d_call: TRBD2
clone_size: -
j_call: TRBJ2-7
v_call: TRBV11-3
cdr3_aa: CASSSGGRGRVEQYF
cdr3_nt: TGTGCCAGCAGCTCGGGGGGGAGGGGAAGGGTAGAGCAGTACTTC

d_call: -
clone_size: few
j_call: TRBJ1-2
v_call: TRBV4-2
cdr3_aa: CASSLGGFNGYTF
cdr3_nt: TGTGCCAGCAGCCTAGGGGGGTTCAATGGCTACACCTTC

d_call: TRBD1
clone_size: -
j_call: TRBJ1-1
v_call: TRBV13
cdr3_aa: CASSLEWGQSNTEAFF
cdr3_nt: TGTGCCAGCAGCTTGGAATGGGGACAGTCGAACACTGAAGCTTTCTTT

d_call: TRBD1
clone_size: -
j_call: TRBJ1-2
v_call: TRBV6-1
cdr3_aa: CAINSDRGTYGYTF
cdr3_nt: TGTGCCATCAACTCCGACAGGGGGACCTATGGCTACACCTTC

d_call: TRBD2
clone_size: -
j_call: TRBJ2-2
v_call: TRBV7-2
cdr3_aa: CASSLVGLRGDTGELFF
cdr3_nt: TGTGCCAGCAGCTTAGTGGGGTTGCGGGGGGACACCGGGGAGCTGTTTTTT

d_call: -
clone_size: -
j_call: TRBJ1-1
v_call: TRBV7-2
cdr3_aa: CASSFQVMNTEAFF
cdr3_nt: TGTGCCAGCAGTTTTCAGGTTATGAACACTGAAGCTTTCTTT

d_call: TRBD2
clone_size: large
j_call: TRBJ2-1
v_call: TRBV5-6
cdr3_aa: CASSLGSGTYNEQFF
cdr3_nt: TGTGCCAGCAGCTTGGGTAGCGGGACCTACAATGAGCAGTTCTTC

d_call: -
clone_size: few
j_call: TRBJ1-1
v_call: TRBV7-3
cdr3_aa: CASSLTPTTEAFF
cdr3_nt: TGTGCCAGCAGCTTAACCCCCACCACTGAAGCTTTCTTT

d_call: -
clone_size: large
j_call: TRBJ1-1
v_call: TRBV28
cdr3_aa: CASSYSYTEAFF
cdr3_nt: TGTGCCAGCAGTTATTCGTACACTGAAGCTTTCTTT

d_call: -
clone_size: -
j_call: TRBJ2-1
v_call: TRBV7-8
cdr3_aa: CASSLEVPASYNEQFF
cdr3_nt: TGTGCCAGCAGCTTAGAAGTCCCCGCTTCCTACAATGAGCAGTTCTTC

d_call: -
clone_size: -
j_call: TRBJ1-5
v_call: TRBV7-6
cdr3_aa: CASNLGASNQPQHF
cdr3_nt: TGTGCCAGCAACTTGGGGGCCAGCAATCAGCCCCAGCATTTT

d_call: TRBD2
clone_size: few
j_call: TRBJ2-5
v_call: TRBV7-7
cdr3_aa: CASGLAGGQETQYF
cdr3_nt: TGTGCCAGTGGACTAGCGGGGGGCCAAGAGACCCAGTACTTC

d_call: -
clone_size: -
j_call: TRBJ2-7
v_call: TRBV4-1
cdr3_aa: CASSQGEAYEQYF
cdr3_nt: TGCGCCAGCAGCCAGGGAGAAGCCTACGAGCAGTACTTC

d_call: -
clone_size: large
j_call: TRBJ2-1
v_call: TRBV5-6
cdr3_aa: CASSLIFGSNEQFF
cdr3_nt: TGTGCCAGCAGCTTGATTTTCGGGAGTAATGAGCAGTTCTTC

d_call: -
clone_size: few
j_call: TRBJ1-1
v_call: TRBV7-3
cdr3_aa: CASSPLGGTEAFF
cdr3_nt: TGTGCCAGCAGCCCCTTGGGGGGCACTGAAGCTTTCTTT

d_call: -
clone_size: -
j_call: TRBJ2-3
v_call: TRBV7-9
cdr3_aa: CASSSTGQDTQYF
cdr3_nt: TGTGCCAGCAGCTCAACGGGGCAAGATACGCAGTATTTT

d_call: TRBD2
clone_size: few
j_call: TRBJ2-7
v_call: TRBV4-1
cdr3_aa: CASSQDQRGEQYF
cdr3_nt: TGCGCCAGCAGCCAAGATCAGCGGGGCGAGCAGTACTTC

d_call: TRBD1
clone_size: -
j_call: TRBJ1-2
v_call: TRBV7-2
cdr3_aa: CASRTGGGNYGYTF
cdr3_nt: TGTGCCAGCAGAACAGGGGGCGGAAACTATGGCTACACCTTC

d_call: -
clone_size: -
j_call: TRBJ1-3
v_call: TRBV5-1
cdr3_aa: CASSLAPGLSPGNTIYF
cdr3_nt: TGCGCCAGCAGCTTGGCCCCGGGACTCAGCCCTGGAAACACCATATATTTT

d_call: -
clone_size: -
j_call: TRBJ1-4
v_call: TRBV7-6
cdr3_aa: CASSQDGPGEKLFF
cdr3_nt: TGTGCCAGCAGCCAGGACGGGCCTGGTGAAAAACTGTTTTTT

d_call: -
clone_size: -
j_call: TRBJ2-7
v_call: TRBV9
cdr3_aa: CASSVEPSRAYEQYF
cdr3_nt: TGTGCCAGCAGCGTAGAACCCTCCCGGGCCTACGAGCAGTACTTC

d_call: -
clone_size: medium-sized
j_call: TRBJ1-1
v_call: TRBV11-1
cdr3_aa: CASSLESWEAFF
cdr3_nt: TGTGCCAGCAGCTTAGAGTCCTGGGAAGCTTTCTTT

d_call: -
clone_size: few
j_call: TRBJ2-7
v_call: TRBV5-4
cdr3_aa: CASSLSIYEQYF
cdr3_nt: TGTGCCAGCAGCTTATCAATCTACGAGCAGTACTTC

d_call: TRBD1
clone_size: -
j_call: TRBJ1-3
v_call: TRBV11-2
cdr3_aa: CASSLVRTGLVRSGNTIYF
cdr3_nt: TGTGCCAGCAGCTTAGTCAGGACAGGGTTGGTTCGATCTGGAAACACCATATATTTT

d_call: -
clone_size: few
j_call: TRBJ2-7
v_call: TRBV30
cdr3_aa: CAWSGGYEQYF
cdr3_nt: TGTGCCTGGAGTGGGGGATACGAGCAGTACTTC